This TCR beta chain was obtained from a study of blood T cell repertoires in COVID-19. Study-level information: Sources were T cells, B-cell-depleted T cells, or PBMCs; the material itself was cDNA or gDNA.

Per the original methods: Amplification of reference gene primers was used by the study to estimate nucleated cell counts. Profiling relied on immunoSEQ multiplex PCR, and the TCRdb table lists in-frame clones only, not all of them. V and J calls and clone size follow that table, whereas D and trimming were derived from the DNA. The data contain about 180,000 clones, around 88% of them singletons. Self-reported history from a screening survey and questionnaire set each donor's cohort. This TCR was recovered from a woman aged 25 to 39 who had recovered from COVID-19. Sequencing was carried out using PBMCs or T cells enriched from blood (not recorded which).

CDR3 in amino acids: CASSASSGANVLTF. In DNA form, the CDR3 reads TGTGCCAGCAGCGCCAGCTCTGGGGCCAACGTCCTGACTTTC. V gene TRBV11-3 combines with J gene TRBJ2-6; no clear D. The length of the CDR3 is 14 residues. V dropped 5 bases and J dropped 0 bases, with 5 bases sitting between them. CDR1 and CDR2 (germline): SGHNT, YENEEA.